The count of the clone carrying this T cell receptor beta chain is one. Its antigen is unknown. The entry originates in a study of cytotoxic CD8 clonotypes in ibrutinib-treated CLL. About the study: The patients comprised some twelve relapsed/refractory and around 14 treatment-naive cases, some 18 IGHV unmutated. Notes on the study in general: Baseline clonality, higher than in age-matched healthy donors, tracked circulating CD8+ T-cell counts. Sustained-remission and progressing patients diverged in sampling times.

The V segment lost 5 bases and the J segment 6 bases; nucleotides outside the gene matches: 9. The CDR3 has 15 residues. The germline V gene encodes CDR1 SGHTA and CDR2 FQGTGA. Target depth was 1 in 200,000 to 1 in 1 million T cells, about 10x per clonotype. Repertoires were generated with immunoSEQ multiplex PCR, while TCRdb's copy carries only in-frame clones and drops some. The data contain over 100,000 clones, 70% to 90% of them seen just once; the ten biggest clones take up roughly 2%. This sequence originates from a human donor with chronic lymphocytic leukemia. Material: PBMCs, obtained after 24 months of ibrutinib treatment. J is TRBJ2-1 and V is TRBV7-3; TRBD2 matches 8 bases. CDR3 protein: CASSPEAGARNEQFF. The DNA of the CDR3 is TGTGCCAGCAGCCCAGAAGCGGGGGCCCGCAATGAGCAGTTCTTC. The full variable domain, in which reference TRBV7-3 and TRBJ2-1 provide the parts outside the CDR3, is GAGVSQTPSNKVTEKGKYVELRCDPISGHTALYWYRQSLGQGPEFLIYFQGTGAADDSGLPNDRFFAVRPEGSVSTLKIQRTERGDSAVYLCASSPEAGARNEQFFGPGTRLTVL.